This paragraph reports one T cell receptor (beta chain). This entry comes from a study of preoperative IRX-2 immunotherapy in early breast cancer. This table comes from immunoSEQ multiplex PCR, and its TCRdb copy is limited to in-frame clones, with some not included. The sample holds 35,000 to 55,000 clones, about 94% seen once. Treatment meaning: preoperative locoregional IRX-2 cytokine immunotherapy. Patients received preoperative, locoregional IRX-2 cytokine immunotherapy in a phase Ib study. Germline V lookup: CDR1 SGHTA, CDR2 FQGNSA. This CDR3 has 13 residues. V was trimmed by 5 bases and J by 8 bases, leaving 13 bases between them.

The receptor was derived from a human donor with breast cancer. The rearrangement joins TRBV7-2 to TRBJ2-1, with D hard to call. Sequenced material: tumor tissue, taken after IRX-2 immunotherapy. CDR3 region: CASSQPTGYEQFF. The CDR3 nucleotides read TGTGCCAGCAGCCAACCGACGGGCTATGAGCAGTTCTTC.